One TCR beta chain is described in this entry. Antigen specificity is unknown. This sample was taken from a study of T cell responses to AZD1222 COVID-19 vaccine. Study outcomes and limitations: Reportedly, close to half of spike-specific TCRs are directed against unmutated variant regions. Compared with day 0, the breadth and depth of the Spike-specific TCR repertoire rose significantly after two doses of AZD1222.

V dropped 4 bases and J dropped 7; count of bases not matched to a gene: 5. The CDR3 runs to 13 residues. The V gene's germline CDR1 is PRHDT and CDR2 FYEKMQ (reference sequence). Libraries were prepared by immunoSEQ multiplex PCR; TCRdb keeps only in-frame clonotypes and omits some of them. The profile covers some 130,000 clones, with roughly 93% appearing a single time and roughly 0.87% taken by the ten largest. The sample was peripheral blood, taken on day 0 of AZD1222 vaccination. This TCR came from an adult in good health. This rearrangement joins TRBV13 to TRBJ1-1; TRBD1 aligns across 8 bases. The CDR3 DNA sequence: TGTGCCAGCAGCTCCGGACAGGGAGGTGAAGCTTTCTTT. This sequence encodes CASSSGQGGEAFF.